Listed below are T cell receptor beta chains from one sample, sequenced in a study of a mutant IDH1 vaccine in newly diagnosed glioma. The repertoire was sequenced with immunoSEQ multiplex PCR; TCRdb's copy has only in-frame clones and lacks some. The data hold about 46,000 clones, with approximately 88% observed a single time. These receptors have no known antigen. Sample: PBMCs, taken from a glioma patient whose treatment included an IDH1 peptide vaccine. These receptors originate from a woman aged 30 to 39 with glioma. Some clones in this sample may be carry-over from other donors' samples. CDR3s include the opening cysteine and the closing phenylalanine or tryptophan.

CDR3aa: CSVEEGQGGYEQYF
j_gene: NA
v_gene: TRBV29-1

CDR3aa: CASSFRQNTGELFF
j_gene: TRBJ2-2
v_gene: TRBV7-6

CDR3aa: CATSRDRGSGEKLFF
j_gene: TRBJ1-4
v_gene: TRBV15

CDR3aa: CASSSGLAGMEETQYF
j_gene: TRBJ2-5
v_gene: TRBV7-9

CDR3aa: CASSLGGGPYEQYF
j_gene: TRBJ2-7
v_gene: TRBV5-6

CDR3aa: CASSQLSYNEQFF
j_gene: TRBJ2-1
v_gene: TRBV14

CDR3aa: CASSFWQGEKLFF
j_gene: TRBJ1-4
v_gene: TRBV27

CDR3aa: CASSLGGGQETQYF
j_gene: TRBJ2-5
v_gene: TRBV5-1

CDR3aa: CASSLAAAYTDTQYF
j_gene: TRBJ2-3
v_gene: TRBV7-9

CDR3aa: CASSSGGGMNTEAFF
j_gene: TRBJ1-1
v_gene: TRBV5-1

CDR3aa: CASSLRGQNTGELFF
j_gene: TRBJ2-2
v_gene: TRBV13

CDR3aa: CASSLSGNSNQPQHF
j_gene: TRBJ1-5
v_gene: TRBV27

CDR3aa: CASSQGSSGGEQYF
j_gene: TRBJ2-7
v_gene: TRBV5-5

CDR3aa: CASSQVPGQGANTGELFF
j_gene: TRBJ2-2
v_gene: TRBV4-2

CDR3aa: CASSEVLYGYTF
j_gene: TRBJ1-2
v_gene: TRBV2

CDR3aa: CASSYRSSTQYF
j_gene: TRBJ2-3
v_gene: TRBV7-9

CDR3aa: CASSYGEGFYEQYF
j_gene: TRBJ2-7
v_gene: TRBV6-5

CDR3aa: CASSPAPGAPYEQYF
j_gene: TRBJ2-7
v_gene: TRBV27

CDR3aa: CASSPYRANTGELFF
j_gene: TRBJ2-2
v_gene: TRBV6-6

CDR3aa: CASSQGLYEQYF
j_gene: TRBJ2-7
v_gene: TRBV7-2

CDR3aa: CASSLPRDRGIISNQPQHF
j_gene: TRBJ1-5
v_gene: TRBV28

CDR3aa: CASSGGIGRAGSYEQYF
j_gene: TRBJ2-7
v_gene: TRBV11-2

CDR3aa: CASSPMGTEAFF
j_gene: TRBJ1-1
v_gene: TRBV28

CDR3aa: CASSLSPSGGYTF
j_gene: TRBJ1-2
v_gene: TRBV27